One sample yielded the 14 T cell receptor beta chains listed below, sequenced in a study of cytomegalovirus exposure and HLA in healthy donors. Use of 60 Vbeta and 13 Jbeta primers characterized the PCR. Only in-frame clones appear in the TCRdb table, and some are missing; sequencing was by immunoSEQ multiplex PCR. The sample yields about 130,000 clones, roughly two thirds seen once. Sequenced input: PBMCs. The receptors were sampled from a man aged 30 to 39 in good health and CMV-seropositive.

The chain is built from TRBV5-1 and TRBJ2-3; a weak D match, TRBD2 (6 bases). The V end was cut by 5 bases, the J end by 2 bases, with 6 bases between. CDR1 is SGHRS, CDR2 YFSETQ, per germline. The CDR3 has 12 amino acids. CDR3: CASRDYTDTQYF. CDR3 sequence (DNA): TGCGCCAGCAGGGACTACACAGATACGCAGTATTTT. The full variable domain, in which reference TRBV5-1 and TRBJ2-3 provide the parts outside the CDR3, is KAGVTQTPRYLIKTRGQQVTLSCSPISGHRSVSWYQQTPGQGLQFLFEYFSETQRNKGNFPGRFSGRQFSNSRSEMNVSTLELGDSALYLCASRDYTDTQYFGPGTRLTVL.

This clone was seen only a few times. The chain is built from TRBV7-2 and TRBJ2-1; possible D gene TRBD1, 6 bases. V lost 6 bases and J lost 6, with 12 bases in between. This CDR3 is 13 amino acids long. The germline CDR1 and CDR2 sequences are SGHTA and FQGNSA. The CDR3 is CASRRDTLNEQFF. CDR3 nucleotides: TGTGCCAGCAGAAGGGACACCCTCAATGAGCAGTTCTTC.

This clone was counted a few times. This rearrangement joins TRBV25-1 to TRBJ2-2; D is ambiguous. The CDR3 runs 14 residues. Germline CDR1 MGHDK, CDR2 SYGVNS. Deletions cut 5 bases from V and 8 bases from J, with 15 bases between. The CDR3 region is CASSPLTSPGELFF. Written as DNA, the CDR3 is TGTGCCAGCAGTCCCCTGACTTCTCCGGGGGAGCTGTTTTTT.

This chain links TRBV19 with TRBJ1-1; the match to TRBD1 covers 9 bases. CDR3 length: 15 amino acids. The ends lost 4 bases at V and 2 bases at J; junction bases unmatched: 5. From germline, CDR1 is LNHDA and CDR2 SQIVND (reference sequence). CDR3 loop: CASSRVTGGNTEAFF. The CDR3 DNA sequence: TGTGCCAGTAGTAGAGTGACAGGGGGTAACACTGAAGCTTTCTTT.

The chain carries TRBV5-6 and TRBJ2-5; TRBD2 might be the D (5 bases). Deletions cut 4 bases from V and 3 bases from J, with 13 bases between. Per germline, CDR1 SGHDT and CDR2 YYEEEE. The CDR3 extends over 14 amino acids. CDR3 residues: CASSPVWGEETQYF. The CDR3 DNA reads TGTGCCAGCAGCCCGGTGTGGGGAGAAGAGACCCAGTACTTC.

In this sample, this clone turned up a few times. This chain links TRBV7-2 with TRBJ2-7; a possible D gene is TRBD2 (6 bases). Trimming stripped 3 bases from V and 0 bases from J, with 12 bases between. This CDR3 is built from 15 residues. The V gene's germline CDR1 is SGHTA and CDR2 FQGNSA. The CDR3 loop is CASSLHGDFSYEQYF. The CDR3 DNA is TGTGCCAGCAGCTTGCACGGGGACTTCTCCTACGAGCAGTACTTC.

The chain combines TRBV7-8 with TRBJ2-1, with D possibly matching TRBD2 (6 bases). The length of the CDR3 is 16 residues. V was pared by 1 base and J by 2 bases, with 12 bases between. Germline-derived CDR1 and CDR2 are SGHVS and FQNEAQ. The CDR3 loop is CASSLVGGTTYNEQFF. Written as DNA, the CDR3 is TGTGCCAGCAGCTTAGTAGGCGGGACGACCTACAATGAGCAGTTCTTC. Together with reference TRBV7-8 and TRBJ2-1, the CDR3 gives the full variable domain: GAGVSQSPRYKVAKRGQDVALRCDPISGHVSLFWYQQALGQGPEFLTYFQNEAQLDKSGLPSDRFFAERPEGSVSTLKIQRTQQEDSAVYLCASSLVGGTTYNEQFFGPGTRLTVL.

CDR3 sequence (DNA): TGTGCCAGCAGCCCCAGGACAGGGGGCTTACCCGAGCAGTACTTC. It codes for CASSPRTGGLPEQYF. The rearrangement uses TRBV7-9 and TRBJ2-7, with 11 bases matching TRBD1. V lost 5 bases and J lost 6; bases outside the gene matches: 9. This CDR3 has 15 residues. Germline CDR1 is SEHNR and CDR2 is FQNEAQ (reference sequence).

This clone was seen only once. This same CDR3 is encoded by further DNA sequences in the sample. This chain uses TRBV7-3 with TRBJ1-2, with 10 nucleotides matching TRBD1. This CDR3 comprises 16 residues. J was trimmed by 5 bases and V by 5 bases; bases with no gene match: 11. Germline V gives CDR1 SGHTA, CDR2 FQGTGA. CDR3 coding DNA: TGTGCCAGCAGCCTGGCGACAGGGGGCGACCCATATGGCTACACCTTC. Translated: CASSLATGGDPYGYTF.

The chain combines TRBV19 with TRBJ1-6; TRBD1 matches at 7 bases. Germline values: CDR1 LNHDA, CDR2 SQIVND (reference sequence). The CDR3 is 16 amino acids. Trimming took 3 bases from V and 10 from J; bases not matched to a gene: 12. The CDR3, as DNA: TGTGCCAGTAGTATTATGGGGGGACAGATTGCCTCACCCCTCCACTTT. Its translation is CASSIMGGQIASPLHF.

The chain uses TRBV15 and TRBJ1-1; 7 nucleotides agree with TRBD1. The junction had 4 bases not matched to a gene; V was cut back by 3 bases and J by 0 bases. This CDR3 spans 15 amino acids. Per germline, CDR1 LNHNV and CDR2 YYDKDF (reference sequence). The CDR3, as DNA: TGTGCCACCAGCAGGGGACAGTGGGTGAACACTGAAGCTTTCTTT. It yields the protein CATSRGQWVNTEAFF.

The chain recombines TRBV5-8 with TRBJ2-1, with 7 bases matching TRBD1. The CDR3 sequence is 17 residues long. Germline CDR1 SGHTS, CDR2 YDEGEE. Trimming took 2 bases from V and 2 from J; bases not matched to a gene: 10. The CDR3 loop reads CASSFPGLRGTYNEQFF. In DNA form, the CDR3 reads TGTGCCAGCAGCTTTCCAGGGCTCAGGGGGACCTACAATGAGCAGTTCTTC. Full variable domain (rest looked up from reference TRBV5-8 and TRBJ2-1): EAGVTQSPTHLIKTRGQQATLRCSPISGHTSVYWYQQALGLGLQFLLWYDEGEERNRGNFPPRFSGRQFPNYSSELNVNALELEDSALYLCASSFPGLRGTYNEQFFGPGTRLTVL.

V and J are TRBV5-1 and TRBJ2-1, with TRBD2 identical over 10 bases. Germline-derived CDR1 and CDR2 are SGHRS and YFSETQ. Germline trimming cut 4 bases from V and 9 bases from J; bases unmatched to any gene: 10. The CDR3 is made up of 15 amino acids. The CDR3, as DNA: TGCGCCAGCAGCGGAGCGGGAGGGCCTAAGCTTGAGCAGTTCTTC. Amino acids: CASSGAGGPKLEQFF.

The rearrangement links TRBV11-2 to TRBJ1-2; 7 nucleotides agree with TRBD1. Germline V lookup: CDR1 SGHAT, CDR2 FQNNGV. The CDR3 is 16 residues long. J gave up 5 bases and V 5 bases, and 14 bases lay outside the gene matches. CDR3 nucleotide sequence: TGTGCCAGCAGCCAAAGGCCTACAGGGGCTGGGTATGGCTACACCTTC. It translates to CASSQRPTGAGYGYTF.